These 8 T cell receptor beta chains came from one sample sequenced in a study of cytomegalovirus exposure and HLA in healthy donors. PCR involved 60 Vbeta and 13 Jbeta primers. The assay was immunoSEQ multiplex PCR, and TCRdb's table has in-frame clones only and misses some. The sample shows 150,000 to 200,000 clones, more than 75% of them seen only once. The sequenced sample consisted of PBMCs. These receptors were taken from a girl under three years old in good health and CMV-seronegative.

The CDR3 spells CASSGYRTSGGADTQYF. CDR3 coding DNA: TGTGCCAGCAGTGGGTACCGGACTAGCGGGGGTGCAGATACGCAGTATTTT. The chain employs TRBV25-1 and TRBJ2-3, with TRBD2 matching 13 bases. Germline V lookup: CDR1 MGHDK, CDR2 SYGVNS. This CDR3 is 17 amino acids long. Trimming removed 4 bases from V and 4 bases from J; junction bases left unmatched: 8.

The V call is TRBV7-2, the J call TRBJ2-7; 9 bases are a match to TRBD2. Germline assignment: CDR1 SGHTA and CDR2 FQGNSA. The V gene end was trimmed by 5 bases and the J gene end by 4 bases; junction bases not matched to a gene: 15. The CDR3 spans 17 residues. CDR3 DNA: TGTGCCAGCAGCAACCACTTTAGCGGGAGCCCGCATTACGAGCAGTACTTC. As protein: CASSNHFSGSPHYEQYF.

This rearrangement joins TRBV29-1 to TRBJ2-3; 7 bases are shared with TRBD2. This CDR3 is 14 amino acids long. V trimming: 1 base; J trimming: 7 bases; junction bases outside the gene matches: 8. Germline V gene sequence: CDR1 SQVTM, CDR2 ANQGSEA. This chain's CDR3 is CSVEGGSAVHTQYF. CDR3 DNA sequence: TGCAGCGTTGAAGGCGGGAGTGCCGTTCATACGCAGTATTTT.

The chain has TRBV29-1 and TRBJ1-4; the D is unclear. CDR1 is SQVTM and CDR2 is ANQGSEA in the germline V gene. CDR3 size: 14 residues. V lost 5 bases and J lost 0, with 10 bases in between. DNA of the CDR3: TGCAGCGTTACGGGTCTTGCAACTAATGAAAAACTGTTTTTT. Its translation: CSVTGLATNEKLFF.

This chain uses TRBV7-3 with TRBJ2-3, with 7 bases that match TRBD2. The CDR3 has 16 residues. CDR1 SGHTA and CDR2 FQGTGA come from the germline V gene. With 2 bases clipped from V and 0 bases from J, the junction kept 5 bases outside the gene matches. The CDR3 region has the DNA TGTGCCAGCAGCTTAGCGGGAGCTCACAGCACAGATACGCAGTATTTT. Its protein is CASSLAGAHSTDTQYF.

The chain recombines TRBV19 with TRBJ1-1; TRBD1 might be the D (5 bases). V was trimmed by 0 bases and J by 1 base, leaving 18 bases between them. Germline CDR1 is LNHDA and CDR2 is SQIVND (reference sequence). CDR3 length: 18 residues. CDR3 sequence: CASSIDPGGPRWNTEAFF. CDR3 nucleotides: TGTGCCAGTAGTATAGACCCGGGGGGACCCAGGTGGAACACTGAAGCTTTCTTT.

The chain is built from TRBV9 and TRBJ2-1, with D possibly TRBD2 on 6 matching bases. The germline V gene has CDR1 SGDLS and CDR2 YYNGEE. The CDR3 is 15 residues long. V was clipped by 2 bases and J by 8 bases, with 17 bases between them. The CDR3 region has the DNA TGTGCCAGCAGCGTTCGGCCGGGACTGTCGGATGAGCAGTTCTTC. Translated, it gives CASSVRPGLSDEQFF. Together with reference TRBV9 and TRBJ2-1, the CDR3 gives the full variable domain: DSGVTQTPKHLITATGQRVTLRCSPRSGDLSVYWYQQSLDQGLQFLIQYYNGEERAKGNILERFSAQQFPDLHSELNLSSLELGDSALYFCASSVRPGLSDEQFFGPGTRLTVL.

This clone has only one observation. The rearrangement joins TRBV9 to TRBJ2-7; 10 bases are shared with TRBD2. The junction had 9 bases not matched to a gene; V was cut back by 6 bases and J by 3 bases. CDR1 is SGDLS, CDR2 YYNGEE, per germline. CDR3 length: 15 residues. CDR3 sequence (DNA): TGTGCCAGCACTCCCGGGACTAGCGCGCGCTACGAGCAGTACTTC. This gives the protein CASTPGTSARYEQYF.